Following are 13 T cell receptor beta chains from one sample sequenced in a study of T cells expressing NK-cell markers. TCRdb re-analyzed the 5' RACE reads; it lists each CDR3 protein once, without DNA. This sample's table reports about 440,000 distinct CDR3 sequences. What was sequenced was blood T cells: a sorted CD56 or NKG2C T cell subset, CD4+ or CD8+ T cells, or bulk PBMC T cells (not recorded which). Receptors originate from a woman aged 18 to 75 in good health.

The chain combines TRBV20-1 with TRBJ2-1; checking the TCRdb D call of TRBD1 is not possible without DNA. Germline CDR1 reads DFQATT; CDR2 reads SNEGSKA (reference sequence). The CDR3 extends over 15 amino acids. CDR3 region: CSASRGQGIYNEQFF.

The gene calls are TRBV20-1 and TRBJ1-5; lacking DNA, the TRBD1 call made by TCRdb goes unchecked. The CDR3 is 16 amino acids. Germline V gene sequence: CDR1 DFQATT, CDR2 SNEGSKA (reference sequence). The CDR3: CSARTGTYNSNQPQHF.

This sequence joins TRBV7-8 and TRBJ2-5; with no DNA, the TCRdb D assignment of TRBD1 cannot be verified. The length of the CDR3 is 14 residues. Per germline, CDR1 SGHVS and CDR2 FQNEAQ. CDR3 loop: CASRPRTTPETQYF.

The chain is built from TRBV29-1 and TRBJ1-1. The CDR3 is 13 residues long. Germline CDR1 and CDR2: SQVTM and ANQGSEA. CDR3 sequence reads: CRAGEGWDTEAFF.

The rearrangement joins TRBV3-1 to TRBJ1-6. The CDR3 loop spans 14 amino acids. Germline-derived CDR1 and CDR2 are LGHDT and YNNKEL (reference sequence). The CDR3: CASSPQASNSPLHF.

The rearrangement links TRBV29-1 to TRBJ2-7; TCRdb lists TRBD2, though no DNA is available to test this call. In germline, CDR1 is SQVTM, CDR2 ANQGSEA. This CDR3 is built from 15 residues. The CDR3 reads CSVEDLGSGTYEQYF.

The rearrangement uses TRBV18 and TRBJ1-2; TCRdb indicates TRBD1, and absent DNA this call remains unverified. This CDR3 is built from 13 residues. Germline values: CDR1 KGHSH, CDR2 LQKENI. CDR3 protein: CASSPGQGDGYTF.

The CDR3 spells CASSLDRGDEQFF. The chain employs TRBV7-2 and TRBJ2-1. Germline V lookup: CDR1 SGHTA, CDR2 FQGNSA. CDR3 size: 13 residues.

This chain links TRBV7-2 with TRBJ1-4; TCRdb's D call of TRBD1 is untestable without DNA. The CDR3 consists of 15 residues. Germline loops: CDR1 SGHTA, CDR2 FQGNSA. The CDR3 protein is CASSLEGGLIEKLFF.

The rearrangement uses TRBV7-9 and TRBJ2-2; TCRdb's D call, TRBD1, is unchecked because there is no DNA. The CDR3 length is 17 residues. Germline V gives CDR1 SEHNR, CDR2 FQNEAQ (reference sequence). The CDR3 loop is CASTRTDNFANTGELFF.

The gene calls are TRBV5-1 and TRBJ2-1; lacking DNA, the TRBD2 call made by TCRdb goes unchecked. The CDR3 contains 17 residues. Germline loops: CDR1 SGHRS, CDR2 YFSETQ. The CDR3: CASSLYLAVGGGNEQFF.

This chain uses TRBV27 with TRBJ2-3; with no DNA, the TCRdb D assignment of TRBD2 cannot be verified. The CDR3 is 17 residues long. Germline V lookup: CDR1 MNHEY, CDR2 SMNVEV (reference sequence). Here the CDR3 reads CASSLSATRGPTDTQYF.

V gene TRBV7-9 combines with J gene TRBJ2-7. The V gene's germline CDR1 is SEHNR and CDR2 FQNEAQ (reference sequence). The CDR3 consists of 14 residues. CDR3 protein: CASSLSFVDYEQYF.